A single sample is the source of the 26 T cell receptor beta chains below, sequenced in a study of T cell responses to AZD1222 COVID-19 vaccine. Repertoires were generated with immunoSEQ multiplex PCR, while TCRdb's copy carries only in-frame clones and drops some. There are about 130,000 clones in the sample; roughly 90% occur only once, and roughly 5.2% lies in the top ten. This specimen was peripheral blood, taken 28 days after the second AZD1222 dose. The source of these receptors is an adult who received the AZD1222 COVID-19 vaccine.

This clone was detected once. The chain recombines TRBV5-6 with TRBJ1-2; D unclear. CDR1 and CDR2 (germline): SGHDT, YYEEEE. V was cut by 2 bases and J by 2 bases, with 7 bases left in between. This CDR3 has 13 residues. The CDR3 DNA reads TGTGCCAGCAGCTTATTAGGGAACTATGGCTACACCTTC. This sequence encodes CASSLLGNYGYTF.

The CDR3 coding sequence is TGTGCCACCGGACTGAGCTCCTACAATGAGCAGTTCTTC. Encoded protein: CATGLSSYNEQFF. The gene calls are TRBV27 and TRBJ2-1, with a weak D call TRBD2 (5 bases). The V gene's germline CDR1 is MNHEY and CDR2 SMNVEV (reference sequence). The length of the CDR3 is 13 residues. With 10 bases removed from V and 0 bases from J, the gap between germline ends came to 10 bases.

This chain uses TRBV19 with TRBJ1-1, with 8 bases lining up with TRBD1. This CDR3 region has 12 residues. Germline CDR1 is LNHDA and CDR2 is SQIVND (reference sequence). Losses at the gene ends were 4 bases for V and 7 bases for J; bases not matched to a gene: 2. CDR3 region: CASSRTGYEAFF. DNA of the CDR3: TGTGCCAGTAGTAGGACAGGGTATGAAGCTTTCTTT.

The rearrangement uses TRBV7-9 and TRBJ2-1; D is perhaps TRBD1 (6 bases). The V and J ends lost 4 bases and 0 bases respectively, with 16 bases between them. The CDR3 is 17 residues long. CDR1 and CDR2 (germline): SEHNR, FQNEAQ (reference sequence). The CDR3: CASSSLGTTSSYNEQFF. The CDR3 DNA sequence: TGTGCCAGCAGCTCCTTAGGGACAACGAGCTCCTACAATGAGCAGTTCTTC.

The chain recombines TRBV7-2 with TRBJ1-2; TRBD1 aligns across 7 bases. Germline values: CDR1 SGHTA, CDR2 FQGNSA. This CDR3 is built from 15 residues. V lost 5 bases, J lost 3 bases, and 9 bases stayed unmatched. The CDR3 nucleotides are TGTGCCAGCAGCCCCCAACAGGGGTTGCACTATGGCTACACCTTC. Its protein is CASSPQQGLHYGYTF. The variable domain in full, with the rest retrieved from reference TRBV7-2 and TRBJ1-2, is GAGVSQSPSNKVTEKGKDVELRCDPISGHTALYWYRQSLGQGLEFLIYFQGNSAPDKSGLPSDRFSAERTGGSVSTLTIQRTQQEDSAVYLCASSPQQGLHYGYTFGSGTRLTVV.

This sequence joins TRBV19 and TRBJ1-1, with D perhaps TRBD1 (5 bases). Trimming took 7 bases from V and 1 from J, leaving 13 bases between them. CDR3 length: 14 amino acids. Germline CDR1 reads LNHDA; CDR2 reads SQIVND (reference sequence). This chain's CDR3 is CASILGVGNTEAFF. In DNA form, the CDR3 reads TGTGCCAGTATCCTAGGGGTGGGGAACACTGAAGCTTTCTTT.

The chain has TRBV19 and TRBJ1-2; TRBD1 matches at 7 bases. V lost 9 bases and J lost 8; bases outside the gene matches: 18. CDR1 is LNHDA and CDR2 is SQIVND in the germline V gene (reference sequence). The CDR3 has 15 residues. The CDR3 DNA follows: TGTGCCAGCCTACAGGACAGGCAACACACAGAGGGCTACACCTTC. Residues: CASLQDRQHTEGYTF.

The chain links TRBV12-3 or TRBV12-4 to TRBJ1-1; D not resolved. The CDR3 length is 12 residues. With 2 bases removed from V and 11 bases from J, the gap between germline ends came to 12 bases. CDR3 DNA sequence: TGTGCCAGCAGTTTATCAGCCGGCGTGGCTTTCTTT. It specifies CASSLSAGVAFF.

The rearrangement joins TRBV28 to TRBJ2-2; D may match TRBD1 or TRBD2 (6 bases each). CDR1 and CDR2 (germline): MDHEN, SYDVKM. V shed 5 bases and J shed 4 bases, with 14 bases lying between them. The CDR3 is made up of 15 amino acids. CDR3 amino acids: CASSTEGGLTGELFF. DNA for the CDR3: TGTGCCAGCAGTACCGAAGGGGGACTCACCGGGGAGCTGTTTTTT.

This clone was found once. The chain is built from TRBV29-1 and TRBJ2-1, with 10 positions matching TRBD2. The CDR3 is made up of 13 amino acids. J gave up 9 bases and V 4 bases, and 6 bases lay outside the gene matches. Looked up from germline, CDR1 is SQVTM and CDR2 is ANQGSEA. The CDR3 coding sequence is TGCAGCGTTGGGAGCGGGAGGGCCACTGAGCAGTTCTTC. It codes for CSVGSGRATEQFF.

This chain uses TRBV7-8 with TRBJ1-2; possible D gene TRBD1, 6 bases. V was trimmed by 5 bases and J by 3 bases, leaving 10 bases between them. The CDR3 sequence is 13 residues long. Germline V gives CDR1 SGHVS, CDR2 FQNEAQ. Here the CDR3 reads CASSPRTDYGYTF. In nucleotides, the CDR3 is TGTGCCAGCAGCCCACGGACAGACTATGGCTACACCTTC.

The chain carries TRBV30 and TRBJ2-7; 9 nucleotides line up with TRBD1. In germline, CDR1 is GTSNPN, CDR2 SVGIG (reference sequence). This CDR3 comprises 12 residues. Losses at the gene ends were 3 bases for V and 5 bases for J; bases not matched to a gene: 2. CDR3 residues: CAWRGQGDEQYF. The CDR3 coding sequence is TGTGCCTGGAGGGGACAGGGAGACGAGCAGTACTTC.

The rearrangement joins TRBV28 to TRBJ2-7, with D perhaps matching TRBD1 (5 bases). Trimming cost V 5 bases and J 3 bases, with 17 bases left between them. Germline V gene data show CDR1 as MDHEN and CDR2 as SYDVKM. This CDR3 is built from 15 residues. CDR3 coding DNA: TGTGCCAGCAGTCCGCCTAAGGGGCCGAGCTACGAGCAGTACTTC. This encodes CASSPPKGPSYEQYF.

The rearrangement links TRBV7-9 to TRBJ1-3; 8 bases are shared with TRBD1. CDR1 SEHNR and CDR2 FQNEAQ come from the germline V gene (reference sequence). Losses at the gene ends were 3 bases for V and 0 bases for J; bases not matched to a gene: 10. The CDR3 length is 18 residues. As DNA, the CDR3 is TGTGCCAGCAGCTTTTTGGCAGGGGGCCGCAGCTCTGGAAACACCATATATTTT. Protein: CASSFLAGGRSSGNTIYF.

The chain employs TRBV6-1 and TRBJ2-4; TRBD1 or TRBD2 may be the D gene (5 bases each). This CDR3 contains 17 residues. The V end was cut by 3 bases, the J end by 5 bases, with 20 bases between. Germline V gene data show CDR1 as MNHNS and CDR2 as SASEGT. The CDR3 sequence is CASSDGGGPLGENIQYF. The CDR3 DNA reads TGTGCCAGCAGTGACGGAGGTGGTCCGTTGGGGGAAAACATTCAGTACTTC.

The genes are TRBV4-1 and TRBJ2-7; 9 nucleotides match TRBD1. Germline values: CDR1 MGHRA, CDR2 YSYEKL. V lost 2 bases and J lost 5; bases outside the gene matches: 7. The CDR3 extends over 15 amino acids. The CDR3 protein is CASSQRDRARDEQYF. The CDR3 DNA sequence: TGCGCCAGCAGCCAAAGGGACAGGGCAAGAGACGAGCAGTACTTC.

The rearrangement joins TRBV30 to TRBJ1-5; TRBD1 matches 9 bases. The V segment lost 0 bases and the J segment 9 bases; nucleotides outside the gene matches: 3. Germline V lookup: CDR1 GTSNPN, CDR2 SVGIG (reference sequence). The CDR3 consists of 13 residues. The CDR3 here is CAWSVQGARPQHF. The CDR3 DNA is TGTGCCTGGAGTGTACAGGGGGCTCGGCCCCAGCATTTT.

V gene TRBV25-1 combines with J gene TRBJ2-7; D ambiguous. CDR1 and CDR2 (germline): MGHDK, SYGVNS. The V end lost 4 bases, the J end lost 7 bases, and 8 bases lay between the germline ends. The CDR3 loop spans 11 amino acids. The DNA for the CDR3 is TGTGCCAGCAGTGCCTCCTCGGAGCAGTACTTC. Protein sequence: CASSASSEQYF.

The CDR3 reads CASSSGLSSYNEQFF. Written as DNA, the CDR3 is TGCGCCAGCAGCTCCGGTCTGAGCTCCTACAATGAGCAGTTCTTC. The chain carries TRBV5-1 and TRBJ2-1, with D unresolved. The V gene's germline CDR1 is SGHRS and CDR2 YFSETQ. V was pared by 3 bases and J by 0 bases, with 10 bases between. The CDR3 covers 15 residues.

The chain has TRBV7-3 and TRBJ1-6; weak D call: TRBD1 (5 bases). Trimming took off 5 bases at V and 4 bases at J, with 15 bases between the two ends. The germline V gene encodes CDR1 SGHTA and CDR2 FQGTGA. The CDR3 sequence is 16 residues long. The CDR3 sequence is CASSLGGYEYNSPLHF. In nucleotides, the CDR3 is TGTGCCAGCAGCCTGGGGGGTTATGAGTATAATTCACCCCTCCACTTT.

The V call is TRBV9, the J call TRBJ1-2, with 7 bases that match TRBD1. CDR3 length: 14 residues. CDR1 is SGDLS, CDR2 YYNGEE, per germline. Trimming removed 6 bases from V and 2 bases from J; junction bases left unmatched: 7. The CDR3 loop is CASTQTGENYGYTF. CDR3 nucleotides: TGTGCCAGCACCCAAACAGGGGAGAACTATGGCTACACCTTC. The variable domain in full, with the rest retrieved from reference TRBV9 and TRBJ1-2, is DSGVTQTPKHLITATGQRVTLRCSPRSGDLSVYWYQQSLDQGLQFLIQYYNGEERAKGNILERFSAQQFPDLHSELNLSSLELGDSALYFCASTQTGENYGYTFGSGTRLTVV.

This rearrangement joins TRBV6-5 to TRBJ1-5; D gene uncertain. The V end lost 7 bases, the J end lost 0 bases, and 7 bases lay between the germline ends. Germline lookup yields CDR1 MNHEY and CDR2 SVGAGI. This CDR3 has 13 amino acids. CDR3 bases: TGTGCCAGCAATAACCCTAGCAATCAGCCCCAGCATTTT. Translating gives CASNNPSNQPQHF.

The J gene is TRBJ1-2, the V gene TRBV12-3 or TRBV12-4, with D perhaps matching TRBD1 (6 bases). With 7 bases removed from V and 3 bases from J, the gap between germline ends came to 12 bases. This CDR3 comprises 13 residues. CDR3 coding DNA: TGTGCCAGCAAGGACAGCGAGGACTATGGCTACACCTTC. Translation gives CASKDSEDYGYTF.

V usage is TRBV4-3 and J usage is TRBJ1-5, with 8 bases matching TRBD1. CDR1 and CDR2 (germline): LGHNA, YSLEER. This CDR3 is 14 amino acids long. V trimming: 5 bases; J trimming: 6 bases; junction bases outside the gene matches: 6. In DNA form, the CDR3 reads TGCGCCAGCAGCGAAGGACAGGGCGTTCAGCCCCAGCATTTT. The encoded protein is CASSEGQGVQPQHF.

The CDR3 here is CSVEGGSGNTIYF. The CDR3 coding sequence is TGCAGCGTTGAAGGGGGCTCTGGAAACACCATATATTTT. The V and J genes are TRBV29-1 and TRBJ1-3; no clear D gene. The CDR3 totals 13 residues. V was trimmed by 1 base and J by 0 bases, leaving 4 bases between them. CDR1 and CDR2 (germline): SQVTM, ANQGSEA. The full variable domain, completed using reference TRBV29-1 and TRBJ1-3, is SAVISQKPSRDICQRGTSLTIQCQVDSQVTMMFWYRQQPGQSLTLIATANQGSEATYESGFVIDKFPISRPNLTFSTLTVSNMSPEDSSIYLCSVEGGSGNTIYFGEGSWLTVV.

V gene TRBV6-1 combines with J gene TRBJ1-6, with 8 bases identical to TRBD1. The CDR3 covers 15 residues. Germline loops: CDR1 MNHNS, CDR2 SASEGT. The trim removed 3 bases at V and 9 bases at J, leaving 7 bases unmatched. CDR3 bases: TGTGCCAGCAGTGAGATCGGACAGGGAAGTTCACCCCTCCACTTT. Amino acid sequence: CASSEIGQGSSPLHF.